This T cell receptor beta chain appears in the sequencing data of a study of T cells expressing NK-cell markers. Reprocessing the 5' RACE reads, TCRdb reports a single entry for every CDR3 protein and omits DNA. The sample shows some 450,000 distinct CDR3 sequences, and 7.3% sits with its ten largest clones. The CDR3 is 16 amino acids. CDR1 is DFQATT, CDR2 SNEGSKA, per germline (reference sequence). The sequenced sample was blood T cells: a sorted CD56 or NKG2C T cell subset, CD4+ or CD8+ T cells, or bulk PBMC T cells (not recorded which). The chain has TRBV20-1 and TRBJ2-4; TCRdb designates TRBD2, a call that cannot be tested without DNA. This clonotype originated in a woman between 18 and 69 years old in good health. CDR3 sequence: CSARETTTLAKNIQYF.